This paragraph covers one T cell receptor (beta chain) sequence. This sample was included in a study of blood T cell repertoires in COVID-19. Sequenced by immunoSEQ multiplex PCR; TCRdb stores in-frame clones only, minus some. The profile shows around 88,000 clones, around three quarters of them singletons. Trimming took 4 bases from V and 4 from J, leaving 11 bases between them. Looked up from germline, CDR1 is SGHRS and CDR2 is YFSETQ. CDR3 length equals 13 residues. The source is a man in his fifties or sixties who had recovered from COVID-19. The chain uses TRBV5-1 and TRBJ2-5; tentatively, D is TRBD2 (7 bases). Sequenced material: peripheral blood. CDR3 protein: CASSRGGAETQYF. Here the CDR3 DNA reads TGCGCCAGCAGCAGGGGGGGGGCAGAGACCCAGTACTTC.